This T cell receptor beta chain originates from a study of regulatory and conventional T cells in RAG deficiency (dated by TCRdb to between 2016 and 2019). Background for the entire study: High-throughput TCR beta sequencing was used to compare the diversity and composition of the Treg, conventional CD4+ and CD8+ T cell repertoires of RAG-deficient patients with those of healthy controls.

For this clone: There is no known antigen for this receptor. Base quality data are lacking; no much larger clone is found one base away.

Library construction relied on the immunoSEQ multiplex PCR assay. Rearranged TCR beta chain products were amplified from genomic DNA of sorted T-cell subsets and sequenced. The authors processed their data as follows. Shannon entropy and Simpson indices were used to measure how diverse the repertoire of productive TCR beta rearrangements was. Clonal expansion was assessed by the summed frequency of the 100 most abundant productive TCR beta clonotypes among total reads. The TRB repertoires were scored with a self-reactivity index that is based on amino acid usage at CDR3beta positions 6 and 7. Two-way ANOVA was applied to the repertoire analyses, whereas Student t or Mann-Whitney tests were applied to the flow cytometric analyses. TCRdb obtained this table from immuneACCESS and retained in-frame rearrangements with V and J assigned. These tables miss some clones; where compared with another copy, unresolved V genes account for less than half of the shortfall, and the remainder is unexplained. The V and J calls and clone size are taken from that table; D and trimming were inferred from the DNA. The sample table records about 9,500 clones; more than 80% of these occur just once. Clones ranked in the top ten supply 1.3% of the sample.

Before genomic DNA extraction, regulatory T cells were purified from blood as CD4+CD25-high CD127-low cells. Seven or eight healthy control donors served as the comparison group for repertoire analyses. Here is what the overall study found, with its caveats: Compared with controls, Omenn syndrome and CID/AS patients had around 110-fold fewer unique TCR beta sequences in Treg cells, but only about 9.8-fold fewer in the other subsets. For some subjects, some T-cell subset analyses were not performed. Shorter CDR3 lengths were found in all patient T-cell subsets, and >85% Treg-Tconv repertoire overlap at nucleotide and amino acid level was observed in Omenn syndrome patients. Compared with control T-cell subpopulations, RAG-deficient patients had much lower Shannon entropy and higher Simpson indices. The CD25-high CD127-low cells sorted from Omenn syndrome patients may be peripherally activated cells rather than true Treg cells.

A further study also used this sample, focusing on regulatory T cells. From the second report: For the multiplex PCR, 52 forward TRBV primers and 13 reverse TRBJ primers were used, and amplification bias was corrected with both assay-based and computational methods. Patient repertoires showed restricted unique TRB V-J pairs and skewed V and J gene usage, most marked in regulatory T cells. Between CD3G-deficient patients and healthy controls, the study compared T-cell receptor beta repertoires in sorted regulatory T cells, conventional CD4+ T cells and CD8+ T cells. Ficoll density separation was used to isolate peripheral blood mononuclear cells. Rearranged TRB loci were amplified from genomic DNA by multiplex PCR within the immunoSEQ assay. TRB amplicons were sequenced using an Illumina HiSeq platform. Raw sequences were error-filtered and aligned to reference gene sequences by custom algorithms, then analyzed with the immunoSEQ online tools. Frequencies of productive and nonproductive TRB rearrangements were assessed among unique sequences as well as among total sequences. For group comparisons, t tests, Mann-Whitney tests or two-way ANOVA were performed in Prism software.

The sample consisted of Tregs sorted from blood. This TCR came from a human donor in good health.

Here the CDR3 is given as CASSLGQTSRAKNIQYF. The bases read TGTGCCAGCAGCTTGGGCCAGACTAGTAGAGCCAAAAACATTCAGTACTTC. The chain links TRBV5-4 with TRBJ2-4; TRBD2 might be the D gene, on 6 matching bases. Trimming at the junction amounts to 0 bases on V and 0 bases on J, and the germline ends lie 13 bases apart. CDR1 and CDR2, per the germline V gene (reference sequence), are SGHNT and YYREEE. The CDR3 runs 17 amino acids, cysteine and phenylalanine included. Only the CDR3 region is kept as DNA, spanning 51 bases read in frame from base 1.